This is a list of T cell receptor beta chains from one sample in a study of cytotoxic CD8 clonotypes in ibrutinib-treated CLL. Profiling relied on immunoSEQ multiplex PCR, and the TCRdb table lists in-frame clones only, not all of them. The sample contains some 130,000 clones, roughly 90% of which appear only once. The sequencing here drew on PBMCs, taken after 12 months of ibrutinib treatment. These receptors originate from a human donor with chronic lymphocytic leukemia. Both conserved end residues are part of each CDR3. The order of the fields is CDR3 DNA, CDR3 protein, clone size, J gene, D gene, V gene. D genes are given only for firm matches. The size of a clone is reported for some rows only, either as once, few or many, or as a class for expanded clones.

CDR3nt: TGTGCCAGCAGCGAGGGAGGGGGCTTCTCTGGAAACACCATATATTTT
CDR3aa: CASSEGGGFSGNTIYF
abundance: NA
j_gene: TRBJ1-3
d_gene: TRBD1
v_gene: TRBV9

CDR3nt: TGTGCCTGGAGTCCACAGAGAAATGAAAAACTGTTTTTT
CDR3aa: CAWSPQRNEKLFF
abundance: NA
j_gene: TRBJ1-4
d_gene: NA
v_gene: TRBV30

CDR3nt: TGTGCCAGCAGCCCAAGTCTTGGGCGGGTGACCTACGAGCAGTACTTC
CDR3aa: CASSPSLGRVTYEQYF
abundance: NA
j_gene: TRBJ2-7
d_gene: NA
v_gene: TRBV14

CDR3nt: TGTGCCAGCAGCAAATACAATGAGCAGTTCTTC
CDR3aa: CASSKYNEQFF
abundance: NA
j_gene: TRBJ2-1
d_gene: NA
v_gene: TRBV28

CDR3nt: TGTGCCACAAAAGGACTAGCGGGAGGGCCCGACGAGCAGTACTTC
CDR3aa: CATKGLAGGPDEQYF
abundance: NA
j_gene: TRBJ2-7
d_gene: TRBD2
v_gene: TRBV2

CDR3nt: TGTGCCAGCAGCGTAGCCGGCGGGAGCTGGGAGACCCAGTACTTC
CDR3aa: CASSVAGGSWETQYF
abundance: NA
j_gene: TRBJ2-5
d_gene: TRBD2
v_gene: TRBV9

CDR3nt: TGTGCCAGCAGTACCGGACAGTTGGTAGCTTTCTTT
CDR3aa: CASSTGQLVAFF
abundance: NA
j_gene: TRBJ1-1
d_gene: NA
v_gene: TRBV28

CDR3nt: TGTGCCAGCAGGCCAGGGGTAGTCGTCGAGCAGTTCTTC
CDR3aa: CASRPGVVVEQFF
abundance: once
j_gene: TRBJ2-1
d_gene: NA
v_gene: TRBV7-2

CDR3nt: TGTGCCAGCAGCCCCCCGCCCGGGACTCACTACGAGCAGTACTTC
CDR3aa: CASSPPPGTHYEQYF
abundance: NA
j_gene: TRBJ2-7
d_gene: NA
v_gene: TRBV5-4

CDR3nt: TGTGCCAGCAGCTTACGCCCTAGCGGGAGCAAGGAGACCCAGTACTTC
CDR3aa: CASSLRPSGSKETQYF
abundance: NA
j_gene: TRBJ2-5
d_gene: TRBD2
v_gene: TRBV7-3

CDR3nt: TGTGCCAGCAGCTCACAGGGTGGAAACACAGATACGCAGTATTTT
CDR3aa: CASSSQGGNTDTQYF
abundance: NA
j_gene: TRBJ2-3
d_gene: NA
v_gene: TRBV7-9

CDR3nt: TGTGCCAGCAGCCCTGCGGCCCGCTCCACCTTC
CDR3aa: CASSPAARSTF
abundance: NA
j_gene: TRBJ1-2
d_gene: NA
v_gene: TRBV7-9

CDR3nt: TGTGCCAGCAGCGTAGCCCCGGACAGGTCGGAGGTCGAGCAGTACTTC
CDR3aa: CASSVAPDRSEVEQYF
abundance: NA
j_gene: TRBJ2-7
d_gene: TRBD1
v_gene: TRBV9

CDR3nt: TGCGCCAGCAGCTTGTTTTATGATGGGGGCCTCTCCTACAATGAGCAGTTCTTC
CDR3aa: CASSLFYDGGLSYNEQFF
abundance: NA
j_gene: TRBJ2-1
d_gene: NA
v_gene: TRBV5-1

CDR3nt: TGCAGCGTTGAGTATAGCGTAGATACGCAGTATTTT
CDR3aa: CSVEYSVDTQYF
abundance: NA
j_gene: TRBJ2-3
d_gene: NA
v_gene: TRBV29-1

CDR3nt: TGTGCCAGCAGGACAGGAGTTCGGGAAAAACTGTTTTTT
CDR3aa: CASRTGVREKLFF
abundance: NA
j_gene: TRBJ1-4
d_gene: TRBD1
v_gene: TRBV19

CDR3nt: TGTGCCAGCAGTTTATCTGGGACGCTCTCTGAAAAACTGTTTTTT
CDR3aa: CASSLSGTLSEKLFF
abundance: NA
j_gene: TRBJ1-4
d_gene: NA
v_gene: TRBV28

CDR3nt: TGTGCCACCAGCACCCGTGGCACTAGCGGGCCGGCTGAGCAGTTCTTC
CDR3aa: CATSTRGTSGPAEQFF
abundance: NA
j_gene: TRBJ2-1
d_gene: TRBD2
v_gene: TRBV15

CDR3nt: TGTGCCAGCAGCTTGGGACAGAACACAGATACGCAGTATTTT
CDR3aa: CASSLGQNTDTQYF
abundance: NA
j_gene: TRBJ2-3
d_gene: NA
v_gene: TRBV5-4

CDR3nt: TGTGCCAGCAGCCGTTCGGACGGAGGCTCCTACGAGCAGTACTTC
CDR3aa: CASSRSDGGSYEQYF
abundance: NA
j_gene: TRBJ2-7
d_gene: NA
v_gene: TRBV16

CDR3nt: TGTGCCAGCTACCTTGAGGGGGGTAGTACGCAGTATTTT
CDR3aa: CASYLEGGSTQYF
abundance: NA
j_gene: TRBJ2-3
d_gene: NA
v_gene: TRBV28

CDR3nt: TGCGCCAGCAGCGTCGGGACAGGGGAGTTTGGCTACACCTTC
CDR3aa: CASSVGTGEFGYTF
abundance: NA
j_gene: TRBJ1-2
d_gene: TRBD1
v_gene: TRBV5-1

CDR3nt: TGTGCCACTGCGGCCGGGACTAGCATGGGGGAGACCCAGTACTTC
CDR3aa: CATAAGTSMGETQYF
abundance: NA
j_gene: TRBJ2-5
d_gene: TRBD2
v_gene: TRBV7-8

CDR3nt: TGTGCCAGCCCCGCCCGGGGGAAGGACACTGAAGCTTTCTTT
CDR3aa: CASPARGKDTEAFF
abundance: NA
j_gene: TRBJ1-1
d_gene: NA
v_gene: TRBV2

CDR3nt: TGTGCCAGCAGCGGAGGACTAGCGGGAACCTACGAGCAGTACTTC
CDR3aa: CASSGGLAGTYEQYF
abundance: NA
j_gene: TRBJ2-7
d_gene: TRBD2
v_gene: TRBV7-2

CDR3nt: TGTGCCAGCAGTTTCGGACTCTCCTACGAGCAGTACTTC
CDR3aa: CASSFGLSYEQYF
abundance: NA
j_gene: TRBJ2-7
d_gene: NA
v_gene: TRBV6-5

CDR3nt: TGTGCCAGTTCAAGAAACGCGGGTACCACCTACGAGCAGTACTTC
CDR3aa: CASSRNAGTTYEQYF
abundance: NA
j_gene: TRBJ2-7
d_gene: NA
v_gene: TRBV9

CDR3nt: TGTGCCAGCAGTTCAGCGGGAGCTTACGAGCAGTACTTC
CDR3aa: CASSSAGAYEQYF
abundance: NA
j_gene: TRBJ2-7
d_gene: TRBD2
v_gene: TRBV28

CDR3nt: TGTGCCAGTATACAGGGAACACCTAGCTCTGGGGCCAACGTCCTGACTTTC
CDR3aa: CASIQGTPSSGANVLTF
abundance: NA
j_gene: TRBJ2-6
d_gene: NA
v_gene: TRBV19

CDR3nt: TGCGCCAGCAGCCAAGATTTCAATCAGCCCCAGCATTTT
CDR3aa: CASSQDFNQPQHF
abundance: NA
j_gene: TRBJ1-5
d_gene: NA
v_gene: TRBV4-3

CDR3nt: TGTGCCAGCAGCTTAGTGGGCTCGCCGAATGAGCAGTTCTTC
CDR3aa: CASSLVGSPNEQFF
abundance: NA
j_gene: TRBJ2-1
d_gene: NA
v_gene: TRBV7-9

CDR3nt: TGTGCCAGCAGCTTCAGTCCTTGGGACAGCAGGAACACTGAAGCTTTCTTT
CDR3aa: CASSFSPWDSRNTEAFF
abundance: NA
j_gene: TRBJ1-1
d_gene: TRBD1
v_gene: TRBV11-2

CDR3nt: TGCGCCAGCAGCCAGATCCTCCTCAACCGGGACAGGGCCTACTACGAGCAGTACTTC
CDR3aa: CASSQILLNRDRAYYEQYF
abundance: few
j_gene: TRBJ2-7
d_gene: TRBD1
v_gene: TRBV4-1

CDR3nt: TGCGCCAGCAGCTTGGAGGGGTACTACGTCGGGGAGCTGTTTTTT
CDR3aa: CASSLEGYYVGELFF
abundance: NA
j_gene: TRBJ2-2
d_gene: NA
v_gene: TRBV5-1

CDR3nt: TGCGCCAGCAGCGAGGACAGGGTGAGGAACGAGCAGTACTTC
CDR3aa: CASSEDRVRNEQYF
abundance: NA
j_gene: TRBJ2-7
d_gene: TRBD1
v_gene: TRBV5-1

CDR3nt: TGTGCCAGCAGTTTTCAGGGGGCTAGGTCCTACGAGCAGTACTTC
CDR3aa: CASSFQGARSYEQYF
abundance: once
j_gene: TRBJ2-7
d_gene: TRBD1
v_gene: TRBV28

CDR3nt: TGCGCCAGCAGCCAAGATCACACTCGGGAGGGCCTAAGGGAGACCCAGTACTTC
CDR3aa: CASSQDHTREGLRETQYF
abundance: once
j_gene: TRBJ2-5
d_gene: TRBD2
v_gene: TRBV4-1